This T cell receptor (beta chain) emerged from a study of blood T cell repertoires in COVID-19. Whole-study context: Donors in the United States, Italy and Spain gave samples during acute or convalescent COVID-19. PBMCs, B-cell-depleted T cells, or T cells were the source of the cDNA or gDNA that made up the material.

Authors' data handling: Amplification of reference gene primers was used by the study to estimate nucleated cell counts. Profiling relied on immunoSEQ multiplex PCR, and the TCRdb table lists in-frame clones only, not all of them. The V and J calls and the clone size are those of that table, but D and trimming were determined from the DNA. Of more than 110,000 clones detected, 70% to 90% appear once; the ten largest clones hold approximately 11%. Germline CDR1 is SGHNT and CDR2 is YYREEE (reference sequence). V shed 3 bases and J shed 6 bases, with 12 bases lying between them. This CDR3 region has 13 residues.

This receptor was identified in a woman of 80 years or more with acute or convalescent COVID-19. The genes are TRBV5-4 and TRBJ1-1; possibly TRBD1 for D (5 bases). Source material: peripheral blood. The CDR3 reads CASSSRQGPEAFF. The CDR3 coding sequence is TGTGCCAGCAGCTCCCGGCAGGGCCCTGAAGCTTTCTTT.